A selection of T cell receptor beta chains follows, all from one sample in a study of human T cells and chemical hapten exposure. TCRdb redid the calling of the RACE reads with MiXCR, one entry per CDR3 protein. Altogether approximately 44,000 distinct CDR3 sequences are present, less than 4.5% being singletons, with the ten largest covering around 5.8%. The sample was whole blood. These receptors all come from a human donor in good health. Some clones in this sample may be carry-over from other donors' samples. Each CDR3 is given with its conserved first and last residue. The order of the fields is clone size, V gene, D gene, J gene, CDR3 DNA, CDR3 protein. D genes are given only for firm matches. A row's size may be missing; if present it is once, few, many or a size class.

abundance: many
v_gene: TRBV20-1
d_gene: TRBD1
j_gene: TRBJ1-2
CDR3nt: TGCAGTGCCACCCCACAGGGGGAAACTGCTAACTATGGCTACACCTTC
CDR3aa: CSATPQGETANYGYTF

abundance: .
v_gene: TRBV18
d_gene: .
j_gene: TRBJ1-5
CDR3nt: TGTGCCAGCTCACCAGAGTATAGCAATCAGCCCCAGCATTTT
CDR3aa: CASSPEYSNQPQHF

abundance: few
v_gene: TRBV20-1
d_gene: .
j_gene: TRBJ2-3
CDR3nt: TGCAGCGGGAAAGGGGGGCGAGGCCTCACAGATACGCAGTATTTT
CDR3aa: CSGKGGRGLTDTQYF

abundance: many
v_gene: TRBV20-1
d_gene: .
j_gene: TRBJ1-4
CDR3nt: TGCAGTGCTACTGCCATTGCAACTAATGAAAAACTGTTTTTT
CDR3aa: CSATAIATNEKLFF

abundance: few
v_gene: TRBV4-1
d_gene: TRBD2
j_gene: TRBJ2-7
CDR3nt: TGCGCCAGCAGCCAAGATCGCCTAGCGGTTTCCTACGAGCAGTACTTC
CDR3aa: CASSQDRLAVSYEQYF

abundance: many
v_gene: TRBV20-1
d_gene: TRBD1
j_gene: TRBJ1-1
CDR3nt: TGCAGTGCTAGCAGTGGACAGGAGTTGAACACTGAAGCTTTCTTT
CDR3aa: CSASSGQELNTEAFF

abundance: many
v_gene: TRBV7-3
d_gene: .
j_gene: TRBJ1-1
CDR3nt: TGTGCCAGCAGCTCGACAGGGAACACTGAAGCTTTCTTT
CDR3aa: CASSSTGNTEAFF

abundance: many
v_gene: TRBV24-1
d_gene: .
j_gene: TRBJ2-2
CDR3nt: TGTGCCACCAGTGATTTGCCCTCAACAGGGAACACCGGGGAGCTGTTTTTT
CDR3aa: CATSDLPSTGNTGELFF

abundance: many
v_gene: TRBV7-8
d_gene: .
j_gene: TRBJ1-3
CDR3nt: TGTGCCAGTTCACCGGGGCGGAGCTCTGGAAACACCATATATTTT
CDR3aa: CASSPGRSSGNTIYF

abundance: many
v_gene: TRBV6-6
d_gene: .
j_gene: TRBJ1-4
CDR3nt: TGTGCCATACAGAGGCAAGGTGAAAAACTGTTTTTT
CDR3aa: CAIQRQGEKLFF

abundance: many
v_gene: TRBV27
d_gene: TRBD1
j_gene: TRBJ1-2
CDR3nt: TGTGCCAGCAGTGTCGGACAGGGCTCCGGCTATGGCTACACCTTC
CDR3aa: CASSVGQGSGYGYTF